This TCR beta chain originates from a study of T cell responses to AZD1222 COVID-19 vaccine. Study-level results: Spike-specific TCR breadth and depth went up after people got two AZD1222 doses.

Assay: immunoSEQ multiplex PCR; the TCRdb copy retains only in-frame clones and omits some. Of about 130,000 clones in the sample, 89% were seen once. The CDR3 totals 17 residues. V lost 3 bases, J lost 0 bases, and 15 bases lay in between. CDR1 is SGHVS, CDR2 FQNEAQ, per germline. Notes on this clone: Its specificity is unknown.

The clonotype comes from an adult who received the AZD1222 COVID-19 vaccine. The chain employs TRBV7-8 and TRBJ1-5, with D perhaps matching TRBD1 (6 bases). The sample was peripheral blood, taken 28 days after the second AZD1222 dose. CDR3 residues: CASSFIGGGDSNQPQHF. The DNA for the CDR3 is TGTGCCAGCAGCTTTATAGGGGGTGGTGATAGCAATCAGCCCCAGCATTTT.